One TCR beta chain is described in this entry. Its specificity is not known. This record comes from a study of T cells expressing NK-cell markers. Study-wide findings and caveats: Evidence did not settle whether expanded NKG2C+ T cell clones targeted HCMV. For five or six donors, the dominant NKG2C+ clonotypes made up about 1.0-8% of their CD8+ T cells.

With the 5' RACE reads reprocessed, TCRdb shows one record per CDR3 protein and no DNA. In all, the sample yields about 460,000 distinct CDR3 sequences. This CDR3 is built from 15 residues. The J gene is TRBJ1-2, the V gene TRBV12-3 or TRBV12-4. What was sequenced was blood T cells: a sorted CD56 or NKG2C T cell subset, CD4+ or CD8+ T cells, or bulk PBMC T cells (not recorded which). The receptor was isolated from a woman between 45 and 60 years old in good health. CDR3 protein: CASSFFGNWNYGYTF.